These T cell receptor delta chains were read from a single sample in a study of Vδ1+ human thymocytes. TCRdb ran CATT on the multiplex PCR reads. This table has over 20,000 delta-chain clones, over 7% appearing once. Sequencing input: Vdelta1+ gamma-delta thymocytes from the thymus. The receptor source for this set is a child younger than two who had congenital heart surgery. CDR3s include the opening cysteine and the closing phenylalanine or tryptophan. Fields, in order: D gene, clone size, J gene, V gene, CDR3 protein, CDR3 DNA. D genes are given only for firm matches. For some rows the clone size is stated as once, few or many, or as a class when expanded; others skip it.

d_call: TRDD3; clone_size: few; j_call: TRDJ1; v_call: TRDV1; cdr3_aa: CALGELDWGIRRGDKLIF; cdr3_nt: TGTGCTCTTGGGGAACTAGACTGGGGGATACGCAGGGGCGATAAACTCATCTTT
d_call: TRDD3; clone_size: few; j_call: TRDJ1; v_call: TRDV1; cdr3_aa: CALGVPQGWGIVGTDKLIF; cdr3_nt: TGTGCTCTTGGGGTCCCACAAGGGTGGGGGATAGTCGGAACCGATAAACTCATCTTT
d_call: .; clone_size: .; j_call: TRDJ2; v_call: TRDV1; cdr3_aa: CALGELFPIKGAAQLFF; cdr3_nt: TGTGCTCTTGGGGAACTATTTCCTATTAAGGGGGCAGCACAACTCTTCTTT
d_call: TRDD3; clone_size: few; j_call: TRDJ1; v_call: TRDV1; cdr3_aa: CALGDASPHGGWRTDKLIF; cdr3_nt: TGTGCTCTTGGGGACGCTTCCCCCCATGGGGGATGGCGGACCGATAAACTCATCTTT
d_call: .; clone_size: .; j_call: TRDJ1; v_call: TRDV1; cdr3_aa: CALGELKWTETYTDKLIF; cdr3_nt: TGTGCTCTTGGGGAACTTAAGTGGACCGAAACGTACACCGATAAACTCATCTTT
d_call: .; clone_size: few; j_call: TRDJ1; v_call: TRDV1; cdr3_aa: CALGEALYTDKLIF; cdr3_nt: TGTGCTCTTGGGGAAGCGCTATACACCGATAAACTCATCTTT
d_call: .; clone_size: .; j_call: TRDJ1; v_call: TRDV2; cdr3_aa: CACGAGGHTDKLIF; cdr3_nt: TGTGCCTGTGGCGCCGGGGGACACACCGATAAACTCATCTTT
d_call: .; clone_size: few; j_call: TRDJ1; v_call: TRDV1; cdr3_aa: CALGEQTTFPYRQGGSYTDKLIF; cdr3_nt: TGTGCTCTTGGGGAGCAAACGACTTTCCCCTACAGACAGGGGGGGTCGTACACCGATAAACTCATCTTT
d_call: TRDD2; clone_size: .; j_call: TRDJ1; v_call: TRDV1; cdr3_aa: CALGTKHRGLPTSPGGLTDKLIF; cdr3_nt: TGTGCTCTTGGGACGAAGCACAGGGGCCTTCCTACTTCTCCTGGGGGTCTCACCGATAAACTCATCTTT
d_call: .; clone_size: .; j_call: TRDJ1; v_call: TRDV1; cdr3_aa: CALGEWPSPLVRRTDKLIF; cdr3_nt: TGTGCTCTTGGGGAATGGCCGTCTCCTCTCGTACGGCGGACCGATAAACTCATCTTT
d_call: TRDD3; clone_size: few; j_call: TRDJ1; v_call: TRDV1; cdr3_aa: CALRGFPGLGYTDKLIF; cdr3_nt: TGTGCTCTTAGAGGCTTCCCAGGACTGGGGTACACCGATAAACTCATCTTT
d_call: .; clone_size: .; j_call: TRDJ1; v_call: TRDV1; cdr3_aa: CALGDACNDKLIF; cdr3_nt: TGTGCTCTTGGGGACGCGTGTAACGATAAACTCATCTTT
d_call: TRDD3; clone_size: medium-sized; j_call: TRDJ1; v_call: TRDV2; cdr3_aa: CACDTPYWGILYTDKLIF; cdr3_nt: TGTGCCTGTGACACGCCGTACTGGGGGATCCTGTACACCGATAAACTCATCTTT
d_call: TRDD3; clone_size: few; j_call: TRDJ1; v_call: TRDV1; cdr3_aa: CALGELLTGGWGTDKLIF; cdr3_nt: TGTGCTCTTGGGGAACTTCTAACTGGGGGATGGGGCACCGATAAACTCATCTTT
d_call: .; clone_size: .; j_call: TRDJ1; v_call: TRDV1; cdr3_aa: CALGVPESTSGGNYTDKLIF; cdr3_nt: TGTGCTCTTGGGGTCCCAGAGTCTACGAGCGGGGGAAATTACACTGATAAACTCATCTTT
d_call: TRDD3; clone_size: few; j_call: TRDJ1; v_call: TRDV1; cdr3_aa: CALGEYEPVYLDLGDTHDKLIF; cdr3_nt: TGTGCTCTTGGGGAATATGAGCCGGTGTACCTCGACCTGGGGGATACCCACGATAAACTCATCTTT
d_call: TRDD3; clone_size: few; j_call: TRDJ1; v_call: TRDV1; cdr3_aa: CALGERGIRYTDKLIF; cdr3_nt: TGTGCTCTTGGGGAAAGGGGGATACGATACACCGATAAACTCATCTTT
d_call: TRDD3; clone_size: .; j_call: TRDJ1; v_call: TRDV1; cdr3_aa: CALGAGSVGDTLSDKLIF; cdr3_nt: TGTGCTCTTGGGGCAGGATCGGTGGGGGATACTCTTTCCGATAAACTCATCTTT
d_call: .; clone_size: .; j_call: TRDJ1; v_call: TRDV1; cdr3_aa: CALGGHYGLTDKLIF; cdr3_nt: TGTGCTCTTGGGGGGCACTACGGCCTCACCGATAAACTCATCTTT
d_call: TRDD3; clone_size: few; j_call: TRDJ1; v_call: TRDV2; cdr3_aa: CACDTDSLLGDNTDKLIF; cdr3_nt: TGTGCCTGTGACACCGACTCCTTACTGGGGGATAACACCGATAAACTCATCTTT